The clone carrying this TCR beta chain has at least ten counts. What it binds is not known. CDR3 length: 15 residues. Germline trimming cut 1 base from V and 6 bases from J; bases unmatched to any gene: 7. Germline CDR1 is SGDLS and CDR2 is YYNGEE. This specimen comes from a study of CD8+CD57+ T cells in acquired aplastic anemia. Study at large: Isolated CD4+ and CD8+ cells, once sorted, yielded DNA averaging about 3 ug. Among healthy donors, CD4+ cells averaged about 11 million reads. Whole-study findings and limits: In CD8+ cells, Simpson's diversity showed no significant difference between patients and controls.

Investigators profiled TCR beta VDJ and CDR3 from genomic DNA template. TCRdb analysed the reads with MiXCR anew, one entry per CDR3 protein. The sample records some 220,000 distinct CDR3 sequences, 34% being singletons. The chain couples TRBV9 to TRBJ2-3; 8 bases match TRBD2. The TCR originated in a human donor in good health, serving as a control. Input material: sorted CD4+, CD8+, or CD8+CD57+ T cells (not recorded which) from PBMCs. The CDR3 is CASSVTGTSPDTQYF. CDR3 nucleotide sequence: TGTGCCAGCAGCGTAACAGGGACTAGTCCGGATACGCAGTATTTT.